This T cell receptor (beta chain) was recorded in a study of blood T cell repertoires in COVID-19. The wider study: Some COVID-19 samples were acute and others convalescent; all came from the United States, Italy and Spain. T cells, B-cell-depleted T cells, or PBMCs provided the cDNA or gDNA that served as material.

CDR3 size: 14 residues. Germline CDR1 is SGHKS and CDR2 is YYEKEE (reference sequence). Trimming left V 3 bases short and J 6 bases short, with 15 bases between. TCRdb's copy holds only in-frame clones and misses some; the assay was immunoSEQ multiplex PCR. The sample shows 85,000 to 130,000 clones, about four fifths of them seen only once. The V call is TRBV5-5, the J call TRBJ1-2; maybe TRBD1 (6 bases). Sequences were obtained from peripheral blood. The clonotype originates from a woman older than 75 with active or convalescent COVID-19. The CDR3 protein is CASSSTGSRDGYTF. The DNA for the CDR3 is TGTGCCAGCAGCTCAACAGGGAGTAGGGATGGCTACACCTTC. Complete variable domain (other parts from reference TRBV5-5 and TRBJ1-2): DAGVTQSPTHLIKTRGQQVTLRCSPISGHKSVSWYQQVLGQGPQFIFQYYEKEERGRGNFPDRFSARQFPNYSSELNVNALLLGDSALYLCASSSTGSRDGYTFGSGTRLTVV.